The text below deals with one T cell receptor beta chain. The data were taken from a study of technical replicates of blood from several donors. Assay: immunoSEQ multiplex PCR; the TCRdb copy retains only in-frame clones and omits some. The table shows approximately 15,000 clones, with less than 90% occurring only once. CDR3 length equals 18 residues. The receptor was isolated from a human donor in good health. The material sequenced was PBMCs. The rearrangement links TRBV21-1 to TRBJ2-7; the table calls TRBD1, which could not be checked here. TRBV21-1 is a listed pseudogene. This CDR3 is CASSRYSWTGETSYEQYF. The CDR3 region has the DNA TGTGCCAGCAGCCGCTACTCCTGGACAGGCGAGACCTCCTACGAGCAGTACTTC.